This T cell receptor beta chain was profiled in a study of blood T cell repertoires in COVID-19. Background on the study: The origin of the acute and convalescent COVID-19 samples was the United States, Italy and Spain. Nucleic acid was either cDNA or gDNA, and it came from T cells, B-cell-depleted T cells, or PBMCs.

Germline V CDR1 and CDR2: SGHTA, FQGNSA. V trimming: 8 bases; J trimming: 0 bases; junction bases outside the gene matches: 4. This CDR3 contains 16 residues. In the study's own analysis: Amplified reference gene primers provided the basis for estimating nucleated cell counts. This table comes from immunoSEQ multiplex PCR, and its TCRdb copy is limited to in-frame clones, with some not included. Clone size and V and J calls were adopted from that table, with D and trimming inferred from the DNA. The sample includes almost 45,000 clones, roughly 70% of them seen just once. The chain recombines TRBV7-2 with TRBJ2-1; 13 bases fit TRBD2. Sequenced input: peripheral blood. This sequence originates from a man older than 75 with acute or convalescent COVID-19. The CDR3 DNA reads TGTGCCAGCGGAAGGACTAGCGGGGGCTCCTACAATGAGCAGTTCTTC. It codes for CASGRTSGGSYNEQFF.